This T cell receptor beta chain was sequenced during a study of cytomegalovirus exposure and HLA in healthy donors. Study at large: Out of 150 million to 200 million T cells, an earlier analysis found 117 million unique TCR beta sequences in total. General study results and limits: Only CMV serostatus was available as immune exposure information.

The PCR used 60 Vbeta and 13 Jbeta primers. The data were produced by immunoSEQ multiplex PCR, yet TCRdb's version contains in-frame clones alone and is incomplete. The sample lists 180,000 or so clones; 78% were seen once. Germline V gene data show CDR1 as SNHLY and CDR2 as FYNNEI. The CDR3 extends over 14 amino acids. Trimming removed 4 bases at V and 4 bases at J, with 13 bases between. A remark on this clone: Antigen: not known.

The chain carries TRBV2 and TRBJ2-5; D might be TRBD2 (5 bases). This TCR derives from a female donor in good health and CMV-seronegative. The sample consisted of PBMCs. CDR3 nucleotides: TGTGCCAGCAGTGGATGGGCAGGAGGAGAGACCCAGTACTTC. Translation: CASSGWAGGETQYF.